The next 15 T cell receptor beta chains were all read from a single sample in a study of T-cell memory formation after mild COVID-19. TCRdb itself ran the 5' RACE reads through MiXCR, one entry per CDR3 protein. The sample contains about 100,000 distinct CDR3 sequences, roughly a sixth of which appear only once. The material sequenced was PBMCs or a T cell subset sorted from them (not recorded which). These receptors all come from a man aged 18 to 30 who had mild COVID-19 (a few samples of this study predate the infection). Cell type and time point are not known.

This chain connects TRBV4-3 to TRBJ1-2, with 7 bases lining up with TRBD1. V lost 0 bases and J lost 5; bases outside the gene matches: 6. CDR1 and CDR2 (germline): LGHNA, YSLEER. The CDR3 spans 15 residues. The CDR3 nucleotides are TGCGCCAGCAGCCAAGATTTCTCACAGGGGTATGGCTACACCTTC. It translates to CASSQDFSQGYGYTF.

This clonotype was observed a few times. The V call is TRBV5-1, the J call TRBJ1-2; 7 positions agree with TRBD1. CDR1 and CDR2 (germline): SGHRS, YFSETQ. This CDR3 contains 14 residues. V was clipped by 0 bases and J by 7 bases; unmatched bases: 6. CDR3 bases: TGCGCCAGCAGCTTGGGACAGGGTTCCACTGGCTACACCTTC. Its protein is CASSLGQGSTGYTF.

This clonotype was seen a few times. CDR3 nucleotide sequence: TGTGCCAGCAGCCCGGGCGCCACTAGCGGGGGGGGACAAGAGACCCAGTACTTC. Its protein is CASSPGATSGGGQETQYF. J is TRBJ2-5 and V is TRBV7-2; 13 bases match TRBD2. Germline V CDR1 and CDR2: SGHTA, FQGNSA. With V trimmed by 5 bases and J by 2 bases, 11 bases remained unmatched. The CDR3 is 18 amino acids.

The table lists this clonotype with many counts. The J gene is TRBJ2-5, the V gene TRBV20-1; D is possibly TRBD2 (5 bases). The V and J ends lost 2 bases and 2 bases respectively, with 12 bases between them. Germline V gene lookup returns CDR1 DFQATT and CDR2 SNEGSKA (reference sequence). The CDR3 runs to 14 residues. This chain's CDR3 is CSARKWGEQETQYF. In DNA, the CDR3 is TGCAGTGCTAGAAAGTGGGGAGAGCAAGAGACCCAGTACTTC.

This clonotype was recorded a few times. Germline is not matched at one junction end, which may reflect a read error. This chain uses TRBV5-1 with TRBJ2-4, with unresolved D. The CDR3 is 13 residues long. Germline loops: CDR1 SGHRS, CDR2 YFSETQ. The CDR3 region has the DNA TGCGCCAGCAGCTTGGAGGGTACGACTTCATCCCACTTC. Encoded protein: CASSLEGTTSSHF.

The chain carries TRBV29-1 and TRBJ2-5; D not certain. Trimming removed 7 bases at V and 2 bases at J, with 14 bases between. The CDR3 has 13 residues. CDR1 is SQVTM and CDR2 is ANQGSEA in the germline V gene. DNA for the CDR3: TGCAGCGCCGCGGACGGATTTCAAGAGACCCAGTACTTC. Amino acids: CSAADGFQETQYF.

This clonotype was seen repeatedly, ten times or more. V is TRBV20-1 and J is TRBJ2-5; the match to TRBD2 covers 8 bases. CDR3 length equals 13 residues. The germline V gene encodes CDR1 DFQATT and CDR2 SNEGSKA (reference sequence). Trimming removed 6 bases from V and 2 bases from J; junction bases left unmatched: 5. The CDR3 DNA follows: TGCAGTGCCAAGACTAGCGTACAAGAGACCCAGTACTTC. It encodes CSAKTSVQETQYF.

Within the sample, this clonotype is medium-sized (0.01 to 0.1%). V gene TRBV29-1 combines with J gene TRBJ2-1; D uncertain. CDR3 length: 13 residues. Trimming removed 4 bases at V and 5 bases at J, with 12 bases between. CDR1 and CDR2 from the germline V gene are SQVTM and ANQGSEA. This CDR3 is CSVAPRFNNEQFF. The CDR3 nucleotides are TGCAGCGTTGCTCCGCGATTCAACAATGAGCAGTTCTTC.

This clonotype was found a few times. The CDR3 coding sequence is TGCAGTGCTAGAGGGCCCCAGGGAGATGAGGAAAAACTGTTTTTT. This sequence encodes CSARGPQGDEEKLFF. The gene calls are TRBV20-1 and TRBJ1-4; perhaps TRBD1 as D (5 bases). The germline gives CDR1 DFQATT, CDR2 SNEGSKA (reference sequence). The CDR3 consists of 15 residues. Trimming removed 1 base at V and 8 bases at J, with 17 bases between.

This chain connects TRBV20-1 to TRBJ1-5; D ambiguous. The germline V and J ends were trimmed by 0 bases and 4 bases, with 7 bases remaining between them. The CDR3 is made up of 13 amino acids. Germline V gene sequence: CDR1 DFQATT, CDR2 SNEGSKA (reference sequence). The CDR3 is CSARDPQNQPQHF. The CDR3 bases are TGCAGTGCTAGAGACCCCCAAAATCAGCCCCAGCATTTT.

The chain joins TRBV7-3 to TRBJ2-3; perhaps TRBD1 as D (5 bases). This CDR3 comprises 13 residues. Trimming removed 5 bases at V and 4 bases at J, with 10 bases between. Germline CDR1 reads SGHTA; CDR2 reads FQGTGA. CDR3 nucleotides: TGTGCCAGCAGCCCCACCAGGGCAGATACGCAGTATTTT. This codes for CASSPTRADTQYF.

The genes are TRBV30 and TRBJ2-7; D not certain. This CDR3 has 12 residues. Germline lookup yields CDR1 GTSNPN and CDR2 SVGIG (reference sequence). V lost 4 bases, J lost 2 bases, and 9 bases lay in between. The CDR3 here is CAWTTEAYEQYF. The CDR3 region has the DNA TGTGCCTGGACCACCGAGGCCTACGAGCAGTACTTC.

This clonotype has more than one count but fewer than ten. The CDR3 coding sequence is TGTGCCACCAGTGATTCTCGAGAGGATACGCAGTATTTT. Translating it yields CATSDSREDTQYF. The V call is TRBV24-1, the J call TRBJ2-3; D remains unclear. The CDR3 is made up of 13 amino acids. Trimming took 2 bases from V and 6 from J, leaving 8 bases between them. Germline V lookup: CDR1 KGHDR, CDR2 SFDVKD.

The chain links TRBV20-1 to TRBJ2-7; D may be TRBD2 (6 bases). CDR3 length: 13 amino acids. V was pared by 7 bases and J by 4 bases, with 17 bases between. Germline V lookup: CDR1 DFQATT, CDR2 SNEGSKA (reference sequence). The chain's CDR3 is CSVRGGDLYEQYF. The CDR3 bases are TGCAGTGTGAGAGGCGGGGATCTATACGAGCAGTACTTC.

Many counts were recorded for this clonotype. DNA of the CDR3: TGCGCCAGCAGCGGGGACCAAGAGACCCAGTACTTC. Protein: CASSGDQETQYF. The chain is built from TRBV5-1 and TRBJ2-5, with no clear D. Trimming pared 4 bases from V and 0 bases from J, leaving 4 bases between. The CDR3 is 12 residues long. CDR1 SGHRS and CDR2 YFSETQ come from the germline V gene.